The 9 T cell receptor beta chains in this list originate from one sample, sequenced in a study of blood T cell repertoires in COVID-19. Some clones are missing from TCRdb's copy, which holds only in-frame ones; the method was immunoSEQ multiplex PCR. The table includes 400,000 to 500,000 clones, roughly 84% detected once. Sequencing was carried out using PBMCs or T cells enriched from blood (not recorded which). All receptors derive from a woman aged 18-30 years who had been exposed to COVID-19.

The J gene is TRBJ1-1, the V gene TRBV6-5, with 10 nucleotides matching TRBD1. The CDR3 runs to 11 residues. Germline V gene lookup returns CDR1 MNHEY and CDR2 SVGAGI. V lost 11 bases and J lost 4; bases outside the gene matches: 1. The CDR3 loop reads CAGQGVTEAFF. The CDR3 DNA is TGTGCCGGACAGGGGGTCACTGAAGCTTTCTTT.

V usage is TRBV4-2 and J usage is TRBJ2-5; D not certain. The V gene lost 0 bases and the J gene lost 2 bases, with 19 bases spanning the gap. Germline lookup yields CDR1 LGHNA and CDR2 YNFKEQ. The CDR3 is made up of 18 amino acids. The CDR3 here is CASSQESGRGDLQETQYF. In DNA form, the CDR3 reads TGTGCCAGCAGCCAAGAATCCGGCCGAGGAGACCTACAAGAGACCCAGTACTTC.

This clone was found once. The chain combines TRBV7-3 with TRBJ2-7; 7 nucleotides line up with TRBD1. This CDR3 contains 12 residues. V trimming: 4 bases; J trimming: 6 bases; junction bases outside the gene matches: 3. CDR1 and CDR2 from the germline V gene are SGHTA and FQGTGA. The CDR3 protein is CASSSYRGEQYF. For the CDR3, the DNA is TGTGCCAGCAGCTCCTACAGGGGCGAGCAGTACTTC.

The chain combines TRBV19 with TRBJ2-1; TRBD2 matches at 8 bases. This CDR3 has 16 residues. Unmatched junction bases numbered 12, after V lost 3 bases and J lost 8 bases. Per germline, CDR1 LNHDA and CDR2 SQIVND (reference sequence). The CDR3 DNA reads TGTGCCAGTAGTATTAAGCTTCGGGGGGGCTTCGATGAGCAGTTCTTC. This translates into CASSIKLRGGFDEQFF. Full variable domain (remainder filled in from reference TRBV19 and TRBJ2-1): DGGITQSPKYLFRKEGQNVTLSCEQNLNHDAMYWYRQDPGQGLRLIYYSQIVNDFQKGDIAEGYSVSREKKESFPLTVTSAQKNPTAFYLCASSIKLRGGFDEQFFGPGTRLTVL.

The genes are TRBV6-5 and TRBJ1-5, with 7 nucleotides matching TRBD1. This CDR3 is built from 15 residues. V shed 5 bases, J shed 7 bases, and the junction held 11 bases outside the gene matches. From germline, CDR1 is MNHEY and CDR2 SVGAGI. The CDR3, as DNA: TGTGCCAGCAGTAGGGACAGCCTTTTAGGGCAGCCCCAGCATTTT. Its protein product is CASSRDSLLGQPQHF.

This chain joins TRBV5-4 and TRBJ1-4; the D gene is possibly TRBD1 (5 bases). Per germline, CDR1 SGHNT and CDR2 YYREEE (reference sequence). The CDR3 totals 15 residues. The V end lost 3 bases, the J end lost 1 base, and 10 bases lay between the germline ends. DNA of the CDR3: TGTGCCAGCAGCTCCCGCAGGGAAACTAATGAAAAACTGTTTTTT. This encodes CASSSRRETNEKLFF.

The chain recombines TRBV18 with TRBJ1-1, with 7 bases identical to TRBD1. Germline lookup yields CDR1 KGHSH and CDR2 LQKENI. Unmatched junction bases numbered 13, after V lost 6 bases and J lost 0 bases. This CDR3 is built from 17 residues. This chain's CDR3 is CASSPQGEGSLNTEAFF. The CDR3 DNA sequence: TGTGCCAGCTCCCCCCAGGGGGAAGGGTCCTTGAACACTGAAGCTTTCTTT. The complete variable domain, with remaining parts taken from reference TRBV18 and TRBJ1-1, reads NAGVMQNPRHLVRRRGQEARLRCSPMKGHSHVYWYRQLPEEGLKFMVYLQKENIIDESGMPKERFSAEFPKEGPSILRIQQVVRGDSAAYFCASSPQGEGSLNTEAFFGQGTRLTVV.

The rearrangement joins TRBV1 to TRBJ2-1; the D segment call TRBD2 is taken from the table without a DNA check. TRBV1 is described as a pseudogene. CDR3 length equals 20 residues. DNA for the CDR3: TGCACCAGCAGCCAAGCTCCGGGACTCGCTGCCCCGGACCCTGAGAATGAGCAGTTCTTC. Its protein product is CTSSQAPGLAAPDPENEQFF.

J is TRBJ2-3 and V is TRBV27, with 7 bases identical to TRBD2. Germline V CDR1 and CDR2: MNHEY, SMNVEV (reference sequence). The CDR3 sequence is 15 residues long. Trimming cost V 3 bases and J 0 bases; bases outside gene matches: 3. In DNA form, the CDR3 reads TGTGCCAGCAGTTTGGGACTAACAAGCACAGATACGCAGTATTTT. It codes for CASSLGLTSTDTQYF.